This paragraph covers one T cell receptor (beta chain) sequence. This clonotype was counted ten times or more. The target of this receptor is not known. Base qualities were left out, and no much larger clone turns up one base away. Library preparation used 5' RACE. Sequenced on a NextSeq 500. The TCR library protocol attached a unique molecular identifier to each TCR cDNA molecule to allow correction of PCR and sequencing errors. Regarding the original processing steps: TCR identification, UMI-based error correction and CDR3 extraction were performed with Decombinator tools. Expanded TCRs were defined as those above a frequency of 2 per 1,000, corresponding to the top 1% of the tumor frequency distribution. Rényi diversity was computed with the R vegan package after subsampling each repertoire 100 times to 5,000 TCRs. To build CDR3 similarity networks, amino acid triplet string-kernel similarity was used, and CDR3s were connected when their pairwise similarity was above 0.82. The public reads were reanalyzed by TCRdb: fastp trimming at Q25, MiXCR alignment, in-frame beta chains only. Every CDR3 protein is listed once, alongside the most common genes and DNA of its rows. In this record, the V and J calls reflect TCRdb's handling and not the investigators' own analysis. This sample has tens of thousands of distinct CDR3 sequences in its table, and less than 15% of those were observed once. The top ten constitute approximately 7.2% of the sample.

From the germline V gene (reference sequence), CDR1 is SGHNT and CDR2 is YYREEE. V loses 4 bases, J loses 1 base, and the germline ends lie 12 bases apart. The CDR3 contains 16 residues, cysteine and phenylalanine counted. The sequence is cut down to CDR3 DNA, 48 bases in frame from base 1. Reading the label with the study, this specimen's time point is: sample taken at primary tumor resection. TCR sequencing used whole RNA extracted from tumor and nontumor lung tissue, or from cryopreserved PBMC samples, without cell sorting. The donors were some 70 patients from the lung TRACERx cohort who had early-stage, untreated non-small cell lung cancer. A patient was chosen for TCR sequencing only when enough RNA was available from at least two tumor regions. The entry originates in a study of spatial heterogeneity in lung cancer (dated by TCRdb to between 2019 and 2020). For the study in its entirety: Beta-chain transcripts were consistently detected in greater numbers than alpha-chain transcripts, which likely reflects a higher abundance of beta-chain transcripts. In the raw uncorrected reads, each unique combination of TCR and UMI appeared more than ten times on average. TCR alpha and beta repertoires were quantitatively compared across multiple tumor regions, matched nontumor lung and blood in non-small cell lung cancer. The study linked features of the TCR repertoire to counts of nonsynonymous mutations, which were determined by whole-exome sequencing of tumor tissue. Both alpha and beta chains were TCR-sequenced in samples taken at surgery, namely 220 tumor regions, 64 matched nontumor lung samples and about 54 PBMC samples. The investigation overall reported the following: Ubiquitous expanded tumor TCRs showed up in blood more often at tumor resection than at routine follow-up. Additional single-cell paired TCR alpha and beta sequencing was considered necessary to confirm, at a functional level, the hypothesis that regional TCRs recognize regional mutations.

The sample in question was PBMCs, obtained at surgery. The TCR was taken from a male donor with early-stage non-small cell lung cancer. The chain was built from TRBV5-4 and TRBJ2-6, and possibly TRBD2, on 6 matching bases. The CDR3 is CASSLGGASGANVLTF. Read as DNA, the sequence is TGTGCCAGCAGCCTCGGGGGAGCTTCTGGGGCCAACGTCCTGACTTTC.